This T cell receptor beta chain came from a study of cytomegalovirus exposure and HLA in healthy donors. The primer mix had 60 Vbeta and 13 Jbeta primers. Profiling relied on immunoSEQ multiplex PCR, and the TCRdb table lists in-frame clones only, not all of them. Here the sample spans roughly 180,000 clones, 82% being singletons. The CDR3 sequence is 16 residues long. V trimming: 4 bases; J trimming: 3 bases; junction bases outside the gene matches: 11. The V gene's germline CDR1 is SGHNT and CDR2 YYREEE (reference sequence). The chain links TRBV5-4 to TRBJ2-7, with TRBD2 identical over 9 bases. This TCR was recovered from a man aged 35-49 years in good health and CMV-seronegative. The sequencing input was PBMCs. This CDR3 reads CASSPSGGRANYEQYF. The CDR3 bases are TGTGCCAGCAGCCCCTCGGGCGGGAGGGCCAACTACGAGCAGTACTTC.